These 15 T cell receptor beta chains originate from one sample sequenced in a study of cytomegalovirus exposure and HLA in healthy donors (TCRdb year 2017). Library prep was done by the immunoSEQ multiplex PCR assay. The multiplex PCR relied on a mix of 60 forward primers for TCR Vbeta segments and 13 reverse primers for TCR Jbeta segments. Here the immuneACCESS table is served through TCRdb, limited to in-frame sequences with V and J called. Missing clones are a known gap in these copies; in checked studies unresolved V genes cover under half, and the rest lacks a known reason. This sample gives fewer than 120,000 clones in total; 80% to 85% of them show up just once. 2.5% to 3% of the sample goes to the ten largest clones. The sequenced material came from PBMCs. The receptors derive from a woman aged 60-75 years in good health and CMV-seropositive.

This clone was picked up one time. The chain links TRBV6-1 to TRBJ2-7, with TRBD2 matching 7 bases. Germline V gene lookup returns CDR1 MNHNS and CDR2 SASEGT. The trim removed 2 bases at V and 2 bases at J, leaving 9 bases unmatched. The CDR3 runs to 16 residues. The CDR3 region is CASSEFLSGSTYEQYF. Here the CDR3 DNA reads TGTGCCAGCAGTGAATTCCTTAGCGGGTCAACCTACGAGCAGTACTTC.

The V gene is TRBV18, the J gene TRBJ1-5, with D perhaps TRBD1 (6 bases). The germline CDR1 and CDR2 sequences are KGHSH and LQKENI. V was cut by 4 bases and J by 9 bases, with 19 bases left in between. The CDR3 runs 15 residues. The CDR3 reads CASSLETGSVGPQHF. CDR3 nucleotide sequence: TGTGCCAGCTCACTAGAAACAGGGTCCGTCGGGCCCCAGCATTTT.

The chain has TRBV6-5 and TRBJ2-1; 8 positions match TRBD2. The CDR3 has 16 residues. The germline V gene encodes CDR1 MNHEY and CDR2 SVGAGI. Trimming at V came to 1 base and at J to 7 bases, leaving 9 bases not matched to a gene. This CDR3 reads CASSYWGAPGGNEQFF. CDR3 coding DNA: TGTGCCAGCAGTTACTGGGGAGCCCCGGGGGGGAATGAGCAGTTCTTC.

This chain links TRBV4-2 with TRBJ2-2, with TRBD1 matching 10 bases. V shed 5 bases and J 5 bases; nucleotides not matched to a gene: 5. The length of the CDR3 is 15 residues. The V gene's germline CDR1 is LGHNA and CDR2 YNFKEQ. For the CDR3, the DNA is TGTGCCAGCAGCGGGGGACAGGGGAGGACCGGGGAGCTGTTTTTT. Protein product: CASSGGQGRTGELFF.

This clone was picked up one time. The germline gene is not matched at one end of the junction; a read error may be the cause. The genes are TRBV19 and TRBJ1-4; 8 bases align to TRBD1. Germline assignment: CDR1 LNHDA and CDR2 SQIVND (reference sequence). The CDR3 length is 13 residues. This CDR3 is CASTIDRGGKLFF. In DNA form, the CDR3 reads TGTGCCAGTACTATAGACAGGGGCGGAAAACTGTTTTTT.

CDR3 DNA sequence: TGTGCCAGCAGTTTGGTAGGGCAGGGGGCTGGCTATGGCTACACCTTC. Protein product: CASSLVGQGAGYGYTF. This chain joins TRBV28 and TRBJ1-2, with 8 bases identical to TRBD1. The V gene end was trimmed by 3 bases and the J gene end by 4 bases; junction bases not matched to a gene: 10. From germline, CDR1 is MDHEN and CDR2 SYDVKM. This CDR3 comprises 16 residues.

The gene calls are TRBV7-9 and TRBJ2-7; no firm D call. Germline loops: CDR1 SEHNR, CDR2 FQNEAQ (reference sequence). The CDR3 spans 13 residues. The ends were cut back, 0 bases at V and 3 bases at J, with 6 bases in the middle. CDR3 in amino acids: CASSLAESYEQYF. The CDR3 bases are TGTGCCAGCAGCTTAGCGGAGAGCTACGAGCAGTACTTC.

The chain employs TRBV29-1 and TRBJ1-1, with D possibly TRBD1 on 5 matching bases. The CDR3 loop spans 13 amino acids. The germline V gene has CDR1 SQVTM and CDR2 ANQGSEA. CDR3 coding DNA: TGCACCGCGGTACGGGGACTGCGAAATGAAGCTTTCTTT. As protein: CTAVRGLRNEAFF. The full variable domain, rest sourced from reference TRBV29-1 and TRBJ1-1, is SAVISQKPSRDICQRGTSLTIQCQVDSQVTMMFWYRQQPGQSLTLIATANQGSEATYESGFVIDKFPISRPNLTFSTLTVSNMSPEDSSIYLCTAVRGLRNEAFFGQGTRLTVV.

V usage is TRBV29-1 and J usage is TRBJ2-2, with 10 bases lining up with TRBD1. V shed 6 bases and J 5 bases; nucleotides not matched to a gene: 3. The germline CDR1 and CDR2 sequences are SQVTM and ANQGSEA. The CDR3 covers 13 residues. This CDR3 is CSVDRGPTGELFF. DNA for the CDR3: TGCAGCGTCGACAGGGGGCCTACCGGGGAGCTGTTTTTT.

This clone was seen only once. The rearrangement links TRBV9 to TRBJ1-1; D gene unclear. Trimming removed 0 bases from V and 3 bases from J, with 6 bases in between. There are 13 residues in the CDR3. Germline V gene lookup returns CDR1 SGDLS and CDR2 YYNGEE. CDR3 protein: CASSVAYDTEAFF. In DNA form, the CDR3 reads TGTGCCAGCAGCGTAGCTTATGACACTGAAGCTTTCTTT.

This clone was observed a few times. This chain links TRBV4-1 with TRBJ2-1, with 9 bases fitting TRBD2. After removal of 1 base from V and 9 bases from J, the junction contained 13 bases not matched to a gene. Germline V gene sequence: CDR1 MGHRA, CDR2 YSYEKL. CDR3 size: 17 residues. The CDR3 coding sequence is TGCGCCAGCAGCCAAGGTCTTCAGGTGGCGGGAGGGACTGAGCAGTTCTTC. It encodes CASSQGLQVAGGTEQFF.

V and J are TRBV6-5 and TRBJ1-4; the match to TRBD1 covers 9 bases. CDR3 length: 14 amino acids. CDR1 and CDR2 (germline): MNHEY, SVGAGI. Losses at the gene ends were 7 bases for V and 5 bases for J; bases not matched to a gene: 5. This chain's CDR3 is CASISTGGNEKLFF. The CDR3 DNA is TGTGCCAGCATTTCGACAGGGGGAAATGAAAAACTGTTTTTT.

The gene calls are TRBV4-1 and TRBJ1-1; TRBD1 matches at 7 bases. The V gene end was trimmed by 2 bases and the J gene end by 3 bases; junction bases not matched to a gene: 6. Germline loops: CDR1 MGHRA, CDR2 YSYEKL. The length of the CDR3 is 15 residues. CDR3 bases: TGCGCCAGCAGCCAATACGACAGGGCCGACACTGAAGCTTTCTTT. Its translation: CASSQYDRADTEAFF.

The CDR3 nucleotides are TGCGCCAGCAGCCTGGACAGGAACTATGGCTACACCTTC. It specifies CASSLDRNYGYTF. V usage is TRBV5-1 and J usage is TRBJ1-2, with 7 bases lining up with TRBD1. With 4 bases clipped from V and 2 bases from J, the junction kept 2 bases outside the gene matches. There are 13 residues in the CDR3. Germline CDR1 reads SGHRS; CDR2 reads YFSETQ.

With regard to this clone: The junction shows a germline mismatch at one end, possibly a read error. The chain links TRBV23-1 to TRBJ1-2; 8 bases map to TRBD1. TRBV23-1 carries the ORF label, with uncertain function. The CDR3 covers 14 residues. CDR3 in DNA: TGCGCCAGCACCCGACAGGGGATGGACTACGGCTACACCTTC. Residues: CASTRQGMDYGYTF.